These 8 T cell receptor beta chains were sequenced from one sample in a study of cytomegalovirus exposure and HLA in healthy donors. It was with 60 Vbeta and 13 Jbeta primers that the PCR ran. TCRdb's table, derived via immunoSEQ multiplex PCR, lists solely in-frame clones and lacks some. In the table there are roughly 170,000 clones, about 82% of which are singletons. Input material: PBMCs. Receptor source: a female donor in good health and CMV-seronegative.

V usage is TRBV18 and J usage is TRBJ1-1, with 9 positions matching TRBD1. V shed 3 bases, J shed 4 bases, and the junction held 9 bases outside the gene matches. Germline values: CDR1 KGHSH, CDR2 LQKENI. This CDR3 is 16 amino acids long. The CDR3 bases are TGTGCCAGCTCACCTTCTACAGGGGGCGCGGGCACTGAAGCTTTCTTT. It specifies CASSPSTGGAGTEAFF.

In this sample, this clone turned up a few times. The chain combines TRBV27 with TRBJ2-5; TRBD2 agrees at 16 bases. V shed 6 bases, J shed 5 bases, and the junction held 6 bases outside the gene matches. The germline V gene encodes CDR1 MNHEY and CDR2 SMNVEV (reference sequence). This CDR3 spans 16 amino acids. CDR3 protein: CASRGTSGRAAETQYF. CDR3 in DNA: TGTGCCAGCAGGGGGACTAGCGGGAGGGCGGCTGAGACCCAGTACTTC.

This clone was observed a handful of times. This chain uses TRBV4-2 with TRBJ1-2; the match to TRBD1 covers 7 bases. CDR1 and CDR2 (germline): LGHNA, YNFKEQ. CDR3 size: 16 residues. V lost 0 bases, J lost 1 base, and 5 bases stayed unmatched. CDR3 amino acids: CASSQEGGSFNYGYTF. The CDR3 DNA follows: TGTGCCAGCAGCCAAGAAGGGGGCAGCTTTAACTATGGCTACACCTTC.

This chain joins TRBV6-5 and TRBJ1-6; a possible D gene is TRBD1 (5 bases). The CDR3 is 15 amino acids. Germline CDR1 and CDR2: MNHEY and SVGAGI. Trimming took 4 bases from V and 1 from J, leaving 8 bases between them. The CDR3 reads CASSSGESYNSPLHF. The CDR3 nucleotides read TGTGCCAGCAGTTCGGGGGAGTCCTATAATTCACCCCTCCACTTT.

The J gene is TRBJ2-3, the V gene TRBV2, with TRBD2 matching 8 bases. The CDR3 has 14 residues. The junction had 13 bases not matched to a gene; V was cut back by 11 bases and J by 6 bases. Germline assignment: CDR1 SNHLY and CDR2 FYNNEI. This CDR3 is CAQARRGGGDTQYF. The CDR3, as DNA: TGTGCCCAGGCTAGACGGGGGGGAGGGGATACGCAGTATTTT. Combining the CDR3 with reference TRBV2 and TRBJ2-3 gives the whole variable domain EPEVTQTPSHQVTQMGQEVILRCVPISNHLYFYWYRQILGQKVEFLVSFYNNEISEKSEIFDDQFSVERPDGSNFTLKIRSTKLEDSAMYFCAQARRGGGDTQYFGPGTRLTVL.

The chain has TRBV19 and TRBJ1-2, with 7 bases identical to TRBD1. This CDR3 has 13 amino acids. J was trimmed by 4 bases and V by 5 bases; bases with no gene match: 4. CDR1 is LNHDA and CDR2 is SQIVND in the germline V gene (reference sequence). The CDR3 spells CASSPQGFYGYTF. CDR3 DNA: TGTGCCAGTAGTCCACAGGGGTTCTATGGCTACACCTTC. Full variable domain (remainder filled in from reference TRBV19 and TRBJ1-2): DGGITQSPKYLFRKEGQNVTLSCEQNLNHDAMYWYRQDPGQGLRLIYYSQIVNDFQKGDIAEGYSVSREKKESFPLTVTSAQKNPTAFYLCASSPQGFYGYTFGSGTRLTVV.

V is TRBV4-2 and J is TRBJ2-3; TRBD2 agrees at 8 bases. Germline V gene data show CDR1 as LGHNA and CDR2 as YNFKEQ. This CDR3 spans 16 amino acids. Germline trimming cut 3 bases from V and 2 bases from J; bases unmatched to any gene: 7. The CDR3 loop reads CASSHSSGGFTDTQYF. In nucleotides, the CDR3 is TGTGCCAGCAGCCATTCCAGCGGGGGTTTCACAGATACGCAGTATTTT.

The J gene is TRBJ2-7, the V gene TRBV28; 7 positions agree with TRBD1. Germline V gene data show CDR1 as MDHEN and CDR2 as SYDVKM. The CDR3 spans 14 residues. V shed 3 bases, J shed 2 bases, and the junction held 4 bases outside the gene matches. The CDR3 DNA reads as TGTGCCAGCAGTTTGGGCAGGGGGACCTACGAGCAGTACTTC. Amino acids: CASSLGRGTYEQYF.